Below are 8 T cell receptor beta chains sequenced from a single sample in a study of OX40 agonist ivuxolimab in advanced cancers. Produced via immunoSEQ multiplex PCR; TCRdb's table is partial and in-frame only. In the table there are roughly 50,000 clones, around 87% of which are singletons. The specimen was CD4+ or CD8+ T cells sorted from blood, collected in a trial of the OX40 agonist ivuxolimab. Receptors originate from an adult with an advanced solid tumor such as melanoma, head and neck, liver or kidney cancer.

The chain recombines TRBV30 with TRBJ2-3, with 9 nucleotides matching TRBD2. The V gene's germline CDR1 is GTSNPN and CDR2 SVGIG (reference sequence). CDR3 length equals 15 residues. The V and J ends lost 3 bases and 1 base, in that order; junction bases with no gene match: 5. The CDR3 DNA is TGTGCCTGGAGCCAGGGACTAGCTGGCACAGATACGCAGTATTTT. Translated, it gives CAWSQGLAGTDTQYF.

This rearrangement joins TRBV18 to TRBJ1-2; TRBD1 is a possible D gene (5 bases). The CDR3 extends over 17 amino acids. Looked up from germline, CDR1 is KGHSH and CDR2 is LQKENI. Trimming removed 4 bases from V and 0 bases from J, with 18 bases in between. The CDR3 region has the DNA TGTGCCAGCTCACACAACCCACAGGCCCTATCTAACTATGGCTACACCTTC. This sequence encodes CASSHNPQALSNYGYTF.

The chain combines TRBV7-9 with TRBJ1-4; 7 positions match TRBD1. CDR1 is SEHNR, CDR2 FQNEAQ, per germline (reference sequence). Trimming at V came to 5 bases and at J to 4 bases, leaving 4 bases not matched to a gene. This CDR3 comprises 14 residues. CDR3: CASSPGTDNEKLFF. The CDR3 nucleotides read TGTGCCAGCAGCCCCGGGACAGATAATGAAAAACTGTTTTTT.

This clone was observed a single time. The chain joins TRBV10-2 to TRBJ2-2; 8 positions match TRBD2. The CDR3 runs 15 residues. Germline trimming cut 6 bases from V and 5 bases from J; bases unmatched to any gene: 8. Germline values: CDR1 WSHSY, CDR2 SAAADI. The CDR3 coding sequence is TGCGCCAGCAGAGACGGGGGGGCCGGGACCGGGGAGCTGTTTTTT. Amino acids: CASRDGGAGTGELFF.

The genes are TRBV27 and TRBJ2-7; weak D call: TRBD1 (5 bases). With 5 bases removed from V and 0 bases from J, the gap between germline ends came to 8 bases. Germline V gene lookup returns CDR1 MNHEY and CDR2 SMNVEV (reference sequence). This CDR3 is 13 amino acids long. The CDR3 loop reads CASSRQSSYEQYF. CDR3 coding DNA: TGTGCCAGCAGTCGACAGTCCTCCTACGAGCAGTACTTC.

In DNA, the CDR3 is TGCGCCAGCAATCGACAGGGTGGCTACGAGCAGTACTTC. Residues: CASNRQGGYEQYF. This sequence joins TRBV10-2 and TRBJ2-7; 7 nucleotides match TRBD1. Unmatched junction bases numbered 6, after V lost 7 bases and J lost 3 bases. Germline CDR1 and CDR2: WSHSY and SAAADI. The CDR3 has 13 residues.

The chain joins TRBV29-1 to TRBJ1-4; 11 bases line up with TRBD1. The J segment lost 7 bases and the V segment lost 6 bases, leaving 4 bases of the junction unmatched. The length of the CDR3 is 13 residues. Per the germline V gene, CDR1 is SQVTM and CDR2 is ANQGSEA. DNA for the CDR3: TGCAGCGTGAGAGGGACAGGGGGTGAAAAACTGTTTTTT. Protein: CSVRGTGGEKLFF.

This chain's CDR3 is CASSVGGRGNTEAFF. The DNA of the CDR3 is TGTGCCAGCAGCGTAGGAGGGAGGGGAAACACTGAAGCTTTCTTT. The chain employs TRBV9 and TRBJ1-1; a possible D gene is TRBD1 (5 bases). The germline V and J ends were trimmed by 0 bases and 2 bases, with 11 bases remaining between them. CDR1 SGDLS and CDR2 YYNGEE come from the germline V gene. This CDR3 is 15 amino acids long.